The sequence of this T cell receptor beta chain was determined in a study of technical replicates of blood from a handful of donors. The CDR3 has 11 amino acids. Germline CDR1 and CDR2: SGHRS and YFSETQ. V gave up 4 bases and J gave up 8 bases, with 7 bases separating them. Method: immunoSEQ multiplex PCR; TCRdb's copy keeps in-frame clones and lacks some. The sample records about 69,000 clones, roughly 88% being singletons. The source of this sequence is a human donor in good health. Some clones in this sample may be carry-over from other donors' samples. This sequence joins TRBV5-1 and TRBJ2-1; TRBD2 might be the D (6 bases). Sequencing was done on a sample of PBMCs. This CDR3 is CASSTSYEQFF. The CDR3 DNA follows: TGCGCCAGCAGCACTAGCTATGAGCAGTTCTTC. The full variable domain, with the rest looked up from reference TRBV5-1 and TRBJ2-1, is KAGVTQTPRYLIKTRGQQVTLSCSPISGHRSVSWYQQTPGQGLQFLFEYFSETQRNKGNFPGRFSGRQFSNSRSEMNVSTLELGDSALYLCASSTSYEQFFGPGTRLTVL.